This T cell receptor beta chain was identified during a study of cytomegalovirus exposure and HLA in healthy donors. Germline-derived CDR1 and CDR2 are SQVTM and ANQGSEA. Trimming removed 0 bases at V and 6 bases at J, with 11 bases between. This CDR3 comprises 13 residues. This clone has only a few counts. 60 Vbeta and 13 Jbeta primers were used in PCR. Data came from immunoSEQ multiplex PCR; TCRdb stores just in-frame clones and leaves some out. The data contain about 93,000 clones, 77% of them singletons. This chain links TRBV29-1 with TRBJ2-5; D not certain. Sequencing was done on a sample of PBMCs. The receptor was derived from a boy aged 10-17 years in good health and CMV-seronegative. CDR3 DNA: TGCAGCGTTGAAGATTCTAGTCGGCAGACCCAGTACTTC. Translation: CSVEDSSRQTQYF. Looking up the rest from reference TRBV29-1 and TRBJ2-5 gives the full variable domain: SAVISQKPSRDICQRGTSLTIQCQVDSQVTMMFWYRQQPGQSLTLIATANQGSEATYESGFVIDKFPISRPNLTFSTLTVSNMSPEDSSIYLCSVEDSSRQTQYFGPGTRLLVL.